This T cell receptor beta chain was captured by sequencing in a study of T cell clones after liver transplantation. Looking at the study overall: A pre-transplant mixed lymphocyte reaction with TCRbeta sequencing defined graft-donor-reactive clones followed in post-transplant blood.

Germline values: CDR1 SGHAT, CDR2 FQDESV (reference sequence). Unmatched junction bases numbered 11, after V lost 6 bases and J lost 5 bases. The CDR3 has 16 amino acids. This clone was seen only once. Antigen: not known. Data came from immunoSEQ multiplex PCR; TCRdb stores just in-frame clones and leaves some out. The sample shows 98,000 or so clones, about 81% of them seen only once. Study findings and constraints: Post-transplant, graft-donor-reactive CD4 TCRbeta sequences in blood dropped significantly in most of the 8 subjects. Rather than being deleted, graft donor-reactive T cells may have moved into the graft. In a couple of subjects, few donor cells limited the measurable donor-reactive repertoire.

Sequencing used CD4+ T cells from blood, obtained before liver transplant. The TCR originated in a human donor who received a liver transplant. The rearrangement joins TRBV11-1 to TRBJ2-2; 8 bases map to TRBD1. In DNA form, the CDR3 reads TGTGCCAGCAGTTCTTCCGGGACAGGAGAGACCGGGGAGCTGTTTTTT. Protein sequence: CASSSSGTGETGELFF.